This T cell receptor beta chain was identified in a study of CD8 T cells in ankylosing spondylitis. Points from the study as a whole: Those disease-linked clones were CD8+; they were also relatively rare in peripheral blood. Previous work reported some of these motif variants in the synovial fluid and blood of reactive arthritis. The authors reported significant enrichment of disease-linked clones in matched ankylosing spondylitis synovial fluid.

TCRdb reprocessed the 5' RACE reads via MiXCR and lists one record per CDR3 protein. The repertoire consists of 300,000 to 400,000 distinct CDR3 sequences, with roughly 14% occurring once and the leading ten covering less than 1.1%. The CDR3 contains 14 residues. Trimming left V 3 bases short and J 1 base short, with 9 bases between. Germline values: CDR1 SEHNR, CDR2 FQNEAQ (reference sequence). As regards this clonotype: As yet, its antigen is unknown.

The clonotype comes from a male donor with ankylosing spondylitis or in good health (not recorded which). Source material: blood, either unsorted or a sorted T cell fraction (not recorded which). The chain links TRBV7-9 to TRBJ1-2; tentatively, D is TRBD1 (6 bases). The CDR3 sequence: CASSFGDINYGYTF. CDR3 DNA: TGTGCCAGCAGCTTCGGGGACATTAACTATGGCTACACCTTC.